This TCR beta chain derives from a study of identical twins. Findings and caveats of the study: The study found that models underestimated out-of-frame TCR alpha sharing in monozygotic twins. Cord blood beta clonotypes present at high abundance carried fewer insertions; no such pattern appeared in memory repertoires. Potential partial confounding of zero-insertion analyses by invariant MAIT and iNKT cells was noted.

Template switching (which added a universal primer site) was used, and cDNA carried unique molecular identifiers. TCRdb re-called the 5' RACE reads with MiXCR, one entry per CDR3 protein. Of 200,000 to 250,000 distinct CDR3 sequences listed, roughly an eighth are singletons. This clonotype was counted many times. Its cognate antigen is unknown. The CDR3 contains 15 residues. CDR1 and CDR2 (germline): MNHEY, SMNVEV (reference sequence). V gave up 7 bases and J gave up 4 bases, with 18 bases separating them. This same sample was also part of a study on yellow fever vaccine responses in identical twins.

Sequencing was carried out using memory (CD45RO+) T cells sorted from blood. The chain uses TRBV27 and TRBJ2-3, with D perhaps being TRBD1 or TRBD2 (5 bases each). This TCR was sampled from a woman under 30 in good health. The CDR3 DNA sequence: TGTGCCAGCACCAGACGAGGGGAGAGTGCAGATACGCAGTATTTT. This codes for CASTRRGESADTQYF.